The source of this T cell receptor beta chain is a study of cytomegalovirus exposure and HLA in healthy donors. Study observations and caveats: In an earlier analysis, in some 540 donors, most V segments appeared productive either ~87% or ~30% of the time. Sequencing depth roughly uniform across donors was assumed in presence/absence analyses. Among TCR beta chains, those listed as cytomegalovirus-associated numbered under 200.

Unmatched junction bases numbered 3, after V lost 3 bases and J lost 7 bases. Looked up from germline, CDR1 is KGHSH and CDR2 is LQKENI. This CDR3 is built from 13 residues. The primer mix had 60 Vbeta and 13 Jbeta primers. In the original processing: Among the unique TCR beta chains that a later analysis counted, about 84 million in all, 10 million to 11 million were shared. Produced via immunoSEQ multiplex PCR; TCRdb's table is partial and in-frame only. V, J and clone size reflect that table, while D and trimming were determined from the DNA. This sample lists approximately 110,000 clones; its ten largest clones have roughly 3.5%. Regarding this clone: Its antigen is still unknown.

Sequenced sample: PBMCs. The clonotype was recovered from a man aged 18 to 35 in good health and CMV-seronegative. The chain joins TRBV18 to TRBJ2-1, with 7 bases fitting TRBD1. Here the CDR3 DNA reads TGTGCCAGCTCACCTAAGACAGGGAATGAGCAGTTCTTC. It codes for CASSPKTGNEQFF.